The 32 T cell receptor beta chains below were found in one sample sequenced in a study of blood T cell repertoires in COVID-19. The repertoire was sequenced with immunoSEQ multiplex PCR; TCRdb's copy has only in-frame clones and lacks some. The sample has approximately 40,000 clones; 85% to 90% are singletons. Sample: peripheral blood. These receptor sequences come from a man in his fifties or sixties with active or convalescent COVID-19.

This clone occurred a few times. V usage is TRBV15 and J usage is TRBJ1-5; 7 bases line up with TRBD1. The CDR3 totals 17 residues. CDR1 and CDR2 (germline): LNHNV, YYDKDF (reference sequence). V lost 1 base to trimming and J lost 1 base; unmatched junction nucleotides: 7. The CDR3: CATSRGEGGESNQPQHF. The CDR3 DNA follows: TGTGCCACCAGCAGAGGAGAAGGGGGCGAAAGCAATCAGCCCCAGCATTTT. Full variable domain (outside the CDR3, taken from reference TRBV15 and TRBJ1-5): DAMVIQNPRYQVTQFGKPVTLSCSQTLNHNVMYWYQQKSSQAPKLLFHYYDKDFNNEADTPDNFQSRRPNTSFCFLDIRSPGLGDTAMYLCATSRGEGGESNQPQHFGDGTRLSIL.

The rearrangement links TRBV6-1 to TRBJ1-3; D is unclear. Trimming removed 2 bases at V and 0 bases at J, with 11 bases between. The CDR3 loop spans 16 amino acids. Per germline, CDR1 MNHNS and CDR2 SASEGT. CDR3 nucleotide sequence: TGTGCCAGCAGTGAACGTGGAGGCCTCTCTGGAAACACCATATATTTT. Its translation: CASSERGGLSGNTIYF.

The rearrangement links TRBV5-1 to TRBJ2-3; D remains unclear. The CDR3 is 14 amino acids. Looked up from germline, CDR1 is SGHRS and CDR2 is YFSETQ. The V end lost 0 bases, the J end lost 2 bases, and 7 bases lay between the germline ends. The CDR3 bases are TGCGCCAGCAGCTTGGGGCAGGACACAGATACGCAGTATTTT. This sequence encodes CASSLGQDTDTQYF.

V is TRBV3-1 (or the pseudogene TRBV3-2) and J is TRBJ1-6; TRBD1 is a possible D gene (5 bases). Germline CDR1 is LGHDT and CDR2 is YNNKEL (reference sequence). Trimming removed 2 bases from V and 9 bases from J, with 11 bases in between. CDR3 length: 14 residues. As DNA, the CDR3 is TGTGCCAGCAGCCAATCGGCAGGGTCTTCACCCCTCCACTTT. It encodes CASSQSAGSSPLHF.

This clone is hyperexpanded in the sample. V usage is TRBV2 and J usage is TRBJ1-2, with TRBD1 as a possible D gene (5 bases). The germline V gene encodes CDR1 SNHLY and CDR2 FYNNEI. CDR3 size: 12 residues. The V end lost 6 bases, the J end lost 8 bases, and 13 bases lay between the germline ends. The CDR3 DNA reads as TGTGCCAGCAGCGAGGGACTTAAGGGCTACACCTTC. Its translation: CASSEGLKGYTF.

The chain carries TRBV11-3 and TRBJ2-3; 8 nucleotides match TRBD2. The CDR3 contains 16 residues. V lost 6 bases, J lost 0 bases, and 8 bases stayed unmatched. Germline V lookup: CDR1 SGHNT, CDR2 YENEEA. CDR3 protein: CASRKSGSGSTDTQYF. CDR3 DNA: TGTGCCAGCAGAAAAAGCGGGAGCGGTAGCACAGATACGCAGTATTTT.

V is TRBV30 and J is TRBJ1-6, with D perhaps matching TRBD1 (6 bases). V was cut by 0 bases and J by 10 bases, with 16 bases left in between. This CDR3 has 15 residues. CDR1 and CDR2 (germline): GTSNPN, SVGIG (reference sequence). CDR3 sequence: CAWSVDAGDRSPLHF. DNA for the CDR3: TGTGCCTGGAGTGTGGATGCAGGGGATCGATCACCCCTCCACTTT.

This sequence joins TRBV28 and TRBJ1-2; unclear D gene. The V gene's germline CDR1 is MDHEN and CDR2 SYDVKM. The V gene lost 1 base and the J gene lost 0 bases, with 12 bases spanning the gap. This CDR3 region has 16 residues. The CDR3 region has the DNA TGTGCCAGCAGTTTATATGGCTCGGAGGCTAACTATGGCTACACCTTC. Translated: CASSLYGSEANYGYTF.

This clone has just a few counts. The CDR3 protein is CASRGSGTANEKLFF. DNA for the CDR3: TGTGCCAGCAGGGGTTCCGGGACAGCTAATGAAAAACTGTTTTTT. The chain has TRBV6-5 and TRBJ1-4; the match to TRBD1 covers 7 bases. The germline V gene has CDR1 MNHEY and CDR2 SVGAGI. The CDR3 has 15 amino acids. The ends lost 6 bases at V and 3 bases at J; junction bases unmatched: 7.

This chain joins TRBV3-1 (or the pseudogene TRBV3-2) and TRBJ2-5; D remains ambiguous. Trimming removed 0 bases from V and 6 bases from J, with 14 bases in between. This CDR3 spans 15 amino acids. Germline CDR1 LGHDT, CDR2 YNNKEL (reference sequence). The CDR3, as DNA: TGTGCCAGCAGCCAAGATTCGGGTCCGTCGAAGACCCAGTACTTC. This encodes CASSQDSGPSKTQYF.

The chain has TRBV6-5 and TRBJ1-1; 8 nucleotides agree with TRBD1. Germline CDR1 reads MNHEY; CDR2 reads SVGAGI. Trimming cost V 3 bases and J 5 bases; bases outside gene matches: 11. The CDR3 has 16 residues. CDR3 DNA: TGTGCCAGCAGTTATGACAGGGGAAAAGGTCGTACTGAAGCTTTCTTT. Its translation is CASSYDRGKGRTEAFF.

This chain uses TRBV7-8 with TRBJ2-3, with D unresolved. CDR3 length: 12 residues. Trimming shortened V by 5 bases and J by 3 bases, and 6 bases separated the two germline ends. In germline, CDR1 is SGHVS, CDR2 FQNEAQ. Here the CDR3 reads CASSRLTDTQYF. CDR3 in DNA: TGTGCCAGCAGCCGTCTTACAGATACGCAGTATTTT.

This chain joins TRBV7-2 and TRBJ2-4; 8 nucleotides agree with TRBD2. The trim removed 7 bases at V and 8 bases at J, leaving 19 bases unmatched. This CDR3 has 17 amino acids. CDR1 SGHTA and CDR2 FQGNSA come from the germline V gene. The CDR3 DNA reads as TGTGCCAGCACCTTTTGGCCAGCGGGAGTAGGAAGGGACATTCAGTACTTC. Encoded protein: CASTFWPAGVGRDIQYF.

The genes are TRBV7-8 and TRBJ2-5; 9 bases map to TRBD2. J lost 5 bases, V lost 8 bases, and 3 bases had no gene match. This CDR3 has 12 residues. The germline V gene encodes CDR1 SGHVS and CDR2 FQNEAQ. The CDR3 loop reads CASGTSSETQYF. CDR3 nucleotide sequence: TGTGCCAGCGGGACTAGCAGCGAGACCCAGTACTTC.

The J gene is TRBJ2-5, the V gene TRBV4-1; D is perhaps TRBD2 (6 bases). The germline V and J ends were trimmed by 2 bases and 5 bases, with 12 bases remaining between them. Per the germline V gene, CDR1 is MGHRA and CDR2 is YSYEKL. The CDR3 loop spans 14 amino acids. The CDR3 is CASSQKPGGETQYF. CDR3 in DNA: TGCGCCAGCAGCCAAAAACCTGGAGGGGAGACCCAGTACTTC.

The chain uses TRBV5-1 and TRBJ1-1; a possible D gene is TRBD1 (6 bases). Trimming removed 4 bases at V and 2 bases at J, with 15 bases between. Germline V gene lookup returns CDR1 SGHRS and CDR2 YFSETQ. The CDR3 runs to 15 residues. This chain's CDR3 is CASSHTGTTNTEAFF. The DNA for the CDR3 is TGCGCCAGCAGCCACACCGGGACAACAAACACTGAAGCTTTCTTT. The full variable domain, completed using reference TRBV5-1 and TRBJ1-1, is KAGVTQTPRYLIKTRGQQVTLSCSPISGHRSVSWYQQTPGQGLQFLFEYFSETQRNKGNFPGRFSGRQFSNSRSEMNVSTLELGDSALYLCASSHTGTTNTEAFFGQGTRLTVV.

The chain is built from TRBV4-1 and TRBJ2-1, with 7 bases identical to TRBD2. CDR1 and CDR2 from the germline V gene are MGHRA and YSYEKL. V trimming: 4 bases; J trimming: 7 bases; junction bases outside the gene matches: 10. The CDR3 extends over 15 amino acids. This chain's CDR3 is CASSRGGGRENEQFF. The CDR3 nucleotides are TGCGCCAGCAGCCGAGGTGGTGGGAGGGAGAATGAGCAGTTCTTC.

This clone was seen only a few times. V gene TRBV11-2 combines with J gene TRBJ2-5; a possible D gene is TRBD2 (6 bases). Trimming left V 5 bases short and J 5 bases short, with 12 bases between. The V gene's germline CDR1 is SGHAT and CDR2 FQNNGV. This CDR3 contains 13 residues. The DNA of the CDR3 is TGTGCCAGCAGCCCGGGGGTCGGGGAGACCCAGTACTTC. It encodes CASSPGVGETQYF.

The chain uses TRBV10-1 and TRBJ1-3; D not resolved. This CDR3 contains 12 residues. Germline CDR1 and CDR2: WNHNN and SYGVQD (reference sequence). V was shortened by 4 bases and J by 6 bases, with 7 bases between the two germline ends. The CDR3 DNA reads TGCGCCAGCAGTGGAAACTTAAACACCATATATTTT. Residues: CASSGNLNTIYF.

This rearrangement joins TRBV24-1 to TRBJ2-7; TRBD1 matches at 7 bases. This CDR3 is 16 amino acids long. V lost 3 bases to trimming and J lost 0 bases; unmatched junction nucleotides: 7. Germline loops: CDR1 KGHDR, CDR2 SFDVKD. The CDR3 sequence is CATSDPPGQSSYEQYV. Here the CDR3 DNA reads TGTGCCACCAGTGATCCTCCGGGACAGAGCTCCTACGAGCAGTACGTC.

The gene calls are TRBV5-6 and TRBJ2-2, with 9 nucleotides matching TRBD2. J was trimmed by 2 bases and V by 4 bases; bases with no gene match: 3. Germline loops: CDR1 SGHDT, CDR2 YYEEEE. The CDR3 runs to 15 residues. The CDR3, as DNA: TGTGCCAGCAGCCTAGCGGGGATCAACACCGGGGAGCTGTTTTTT. This codes for CASSLAGINTGELFF.

The chain employs TRBV29-1 and TRBJ2-1; the D gene is possibly TRBD1 (6 bases). Germline V gene sequence: CDR1 SQVTM, CDR2 ANQGSEA. This CDR3 is built from 14 residues. Trimming shortened V by 4 bases and J by 1 base, and 11 bases separated the two germline ends. The DNA of the CDR3 is TGCAGCGTTGCCGGGACAAAGTCCTACAATGAGCAGTTCTTC. Translating gives CSVAGTKSYNEQFF.

The gene calls are TRBV30 and TRBJ1-6; the D is unclear. The V end was cut by 5 bases, the J end by 2 bases, with 10 bases between. CDR1 is GTSNPN and CDR2 is SVGIG in the germline V gene (reference sequence). The CDR3 totals 14 residues. CDR3 in amino acids: CAWGPGPYNSPLHF. CDR3 nucleotides: TGTGCCTGGGGGCCTGGGCCCTATAATTCACCCCTCCACTTT.

The sample holds a few counts of this clone. This chain connects TRBV2 to TRBJ2-5; 8 nucleotides line up with TRBD1. V was pared by 4 bases and J by 0 bases, with 4 bases of the junction left unmatched. In germline, CDR1 is SNHLY, CDR2 FYNNEI. This CDR3 contains 15 residues. CDR3 sequence reads: CASSAQGANQETQYF. CDR3 DNA: TGTGCCAGCAGTGCGCAGGGGGCAAACCAAGAGACCCAGTACTTC. Drawing the rest from reference TRBV2 and TRBJ2-5, the complete variable domain is EPEVTQTPSHQVTQMGQEVILRCVPISNHLYFYWYRQILGQKVEFLVSFYNNEISEKSEIFDDQFSVERPDGSNFTLKIRSTKLEDSAMYFCASSAQGANQETQYFGPGTRLLVL.

The rearrangement links TRBV4-1 to TRBJ1-1; D perhaps matches TRBD1 (5 bases). Germline V gene lookup returns CDR1 MGHRA and CDR2 YSYEKL. The CDR3 has 15 residues. Trimming cost V 4 bases and J 0 bases, with 12 bases left between them. CDR3 DNA sequence: TGCGCCAGCAGCCGCGGGGACGGGATGAACACTGAAGCTTTCTTT. Its translation is CASSRGDGMNTEAFF.

This chain connects TRBV29-1 to TRBJ2-2; D might be TRBD2 (6 bases). Germline assignment: CDR1 SQVTM and CDR2 ANQGSEA. The V and J ends lost 4 bases and 6 bases respectively, with 9 bases between them. The CDR3 has 12 amino acids. Here the CDR3 DNA reads TGCAGCGTTGGACGCGGGGCCGGGGAGCTGTTTTTT. Amino acid sequence: CSVGRGAGELFF.

The rearrangement joins TRBV9 to TRBJ1-4, with 8 bases aligning to TRBD1. Germline-derived CDR1 and CDR2 are SGDLS and YYNGEE. The J segment lost 7 bases and the V segment lost 3 bases, leaving 5 bases of the junction unmatched. The CDR3 sequence is 14 residues long. This CDR3 reads CASSGTGGSEKLFF. The CDR3 DNA follows: TGTGCCAGCAGCGGAACAGGGGGAAGTGAAAAACTGTTTTTT.

In regard to this clone: At one end, the junction sequence differs from germline, possibly due to a read error. This chain uses TRBV4-1 with TRBJ2-2; 7 bases fit TRBD2. CDR1 and CDR2 from the germline V gene are MGHRA and YSYEKL. The CDR3 covers 15 residues. The CDR3 here is CASSIGGVRHRGAVF. The DNA for the CDR3 is TGCGCCAGCAGTATTGGGGGGGTGAGACACCGGGGAGCTGTTTTT.

In this sample, this clone turned up a few times. This chain joins TRBV6-1 and TRBJ1-2; maybe TRBD1 (6 bases). Trimming took off 4 bases at V and 3 bases at J, with 18 bases between the two ends. Germline V CDR1 and CDR2: MNHNS, SASEGT. This CDR3 has 16 amino acids. The DNA of the CDR3 is TGTGCCAGCAGTGGTTTTTCGACAGGCAGGCACTATGGCTACACCTTC. Translated, it gives CASSGFSTGRHYGYTF.

The chain is built from TRBV5-5 and TRBJ1-3; possibly TRBD1 for D (6 bases). V lost 0 bases and J 3 bases, leaving 7 bases between the germline ends. The CDR3 length is 14 residues. CDR1 is SGHKS and CDR2 is YYEKEE in the germline V gene (reference sequence). This CDR3 reads CASSLEGVGNTIYF. CDR3 coding DNA: TGTGCCAGCAGCTTGGAGGGGGTTGGAAACACCATATATTTT.

The chain combines TRBV19 with TRBJ1-4, with D tentatively TRBD1 (6 bases). Germline loops: CDR1 LNHDA, CDR2 SQIVND (reference sequence). The CDR3 is made up of 12 amino acids. Trimming shortened V by 5 bases and J by 8 bases, and 9 bases separated the two germline ends. In DNA, the CDR3 is TGTGCCAGTAGTCAAACAGGGGAAAAACTGTTTTTT. Translation gives CASSQTGEKLFF.

The rearrangement uses TRBV5-1 and TRBJ1-2; possible D gene TRBD1, 6 bases. V was trimmed by 7 bases and J by 1 base, leaving 8 bases between them. This CDR3 has 12 amino acids. The germline gives CDR1 SGHRS, CDR2 YFSETQ. The CDR3: CASRDINYGYTF. In nucleotides, the CDR3 is TGCGCCAGCCGGGACATTAACTATGGCTACACCTTC.